These T cell receptor beta chains were read from a single sample in a study of spatial heterogeneity in lung cancer. Via MiXCR, TCRdb re-called the 5' RACE reads, giving one row per CDR3 protein. The profile covers just under 40,000 distinct CDR3 sequences, with less than 6% appearing a single time and under 14% taken by the ten largest. The input for sequencing was PBMCs, taken at surgery. These receptors came from a male donor with early-stage non-small cell lung cancer. The CDR3 runs from the conserved cysteine through the conserved F or W. A D gene is named only where the DNA matches it firmly. Size is omitted from some rows. Given values are once, few, many or a class for expanded clones.

d_call	j_call	clone_size	v_call	cdr3_nt	cdr3_aa
TRBD2	TRBJ2-3	many	TRBV6-2/TRBV6-3	TGTGCCATTAGGACTAGCGGAGTAGATACGCAGTATTTT	CAIRTSGVDTQYF
.	TRBJ1-4	many	TRBV7-8	TGTGCCAGCAGCCGAGTGCGAGCGGGTGAAAAACTGTTTTTT	CASSRVRAGEKLFF
TRBD1	TRBJ1-5	many	TRBV4-2	TGTGCCAGCAGCCAAGATGGACAGGGGAGTCAGCCCCAGCATTTT	CASSQDGQGSQPQHF
.	TRBJ1-5	many	TRBV5-6	TGTGCCAGCAGCCTAGGTCAGGAGCCATATAGGACGCTTCAGCCCCAGCATTTT	CASSLGQEPYRTLQPQHF
.	TRBJ2-5	many	TRBV28	TGTGCCAGCAGTTTGTTGTTTACTCCAGGGGAAGAGACCCAGTACTTC	CASSLLFTPGEETQYF
.	TRBJ1-3	many	TRBV7-3	TGTGCCAGCAGCTTAGGGACCCCTGGGGGCTCTGGAAACACCATATATTTT	CASSLGTPGGSGNTIYF
.	TRBJ1-5	many	TRBV19	TGTGCCAGTAGTATCGGCGGGCCCCAGCATTTT	CASSIGGPQHF
TRBD1	TRBJ1-5	many	TRBV5-1	TGCGCCAGCAGCTTGTCAGGGGGAGGTAATCAGCCCCAGCATTTT	CASSLSGGGNQPQHF
TRBD2	TRBJ2-3	many	TRBV20-1	TGCAGTGCCCAAGGGGCTAGCGGGGGGCTTGAAGATACGCAGTATTTT	CSAQGASGGLEDTQYF
TRBD1	TRBJ1-4	many	TRBV20-1	TGCAGTGCTCCCGGCGGACAGGGCCTAATTAATGAAAAACTGTTTTTT	CSAPGGQGLINEKLFF
TRBD1	TRBJ1-1	many	TRBV18	TGTGCCAGCTCTGGGACAGGGTACGCTGAAGCTTTCTTT	CASSGTGYAEAFF
.	TRBJ1-1	many	TRBV12-3/TRBV12-4	TGTGCCAGCAGTTTAGGGCGGATGAACACTGAAGCTTTCTTT	CASSLGRMNTEAFF
.	TRBJ2-3	few	TRBV29-1	TGCAGCGTTGAGAAGGGGGAGCGCACAGATACGCAGTATTTT	CSVEKGERTDTQYF
.	TRBJ1-5	many	TRBV24-1	TGTGCCACCAGTGAGGAGGGTGGACAGCCCCAGCATTTT	CATSEEGGQPQHF
.	TRBJ1-5	many	TRBV12-3/TRBV12-4	TGTGCCAGCAGTTCGGGACCCGGAGGGAATCAGCCCCAGCATTTT	CASSSGPGGNQPQHF
.	TRBJ1-2	.	TRBV7-8	TGTGCCAGCAGCCCTTCCCGTTGGGCAGCCCAGGCGAACTATGGCTACACCTTC	CASSPSRWAAQANYGYTF
TRBD1	TRBJ1-1	many	TRBV6-5	TGTGCCAGCAGTCACCGGACAGGGGCCACTGAAGCTTTCTTT	CASSHRTGATEAFF
.	TRBJ2-1	many	TRBV2	TGTGCCAGCAGTGAAAATTCACCTTGGGGTGAGCAGTTCTTC	CASSENSPWGEQFF
TRBD1	TRBJ1-2	many	TRBV7-9	TGTGCCAGCAGCTTAGGGGGACAGGGGGCGGCTGGCTACACCTTC	CASSLGGQGAAGYTF
.	TRBJ2-5	many	TRBV13	TGTGCCAGCAGCTTAGTGCATAAAGAGACCCAGTACTTC	CASSLVHKETQYF
.	TRBJ1-3	many	TRBV12-3/TRBV12-4	TGTGCCAGCAGTTTGGAAGGAAACACCATATATTTT	CASSLEGNTIYF
.	TRBJ2-7	many	TRBV12-3/TRBV12-4	TGTGCCAGCAGTTTAGGCCAGCCCTCCTACGAGCAGTACTTC	CASSLGQPSYEQYF
.	TRBJ2-4	many	TRBV2	TGTGCCAGCAGTGATAGGGTGTTGGGTAGCATTCAGTACTTC	CASSDRVLGSIQYF
TRBD1	TRBJ2-7	many	TRBV5-6	TGTGCCAGCAGCTTGAGGTCGACAGGGAGAATCCAGCAGTACTTC	CASSLRSTGRIQQYF
.	TRBJ2-5	.	TRBV30	TGTGCCTGGGCCCCCCAAGAGACCCAGTACTTC	CAWAPQETQYF
TRBD1	TRBJ1-1	.	TRBV27	TGTGCCAGCAGCACGAAAGGGGGCGGAATGACTGAAGCTTTCTTT	CASSTKGGGMTEAFF
TRBD2	TRBJ2-3	.	TRBV11-2	TGTGCCAGCAGCTTAGAACTAGCGGGGATAACGGATACGCAGTATTTT	CASSLELAGITDTQYF
.	TRBJ2-3	many	TRBV12-3/TRBV12-4	TGTGCCAGCACCGGCACAGATACGCAGTATTTT	CASTGTDTQYF
.	TRBJ1-1	many	TRBV5-1	TGCGCCAGCAGGAATGAGGGGACTGAAGCTTTCTTT	CASRNEGTEAFF